What follows are 28 T cell receptor beta chains derived from one specimen sequenced in a study of cytomegalovirus exposure and HLA in healthy donors. The PCR ran on 60 Vbeta and 13 Jbeta primers. Profiled with immunoSEQ multiplex PCR; TCRdb holds only in-frame clones, not every one. The sample lists about 91,000 clones, less than 70% occurring once. Sequenced input: PBMCs. The receptors shown here come from a human donor in good health.

The chain couples TRBV6-5 to TRBJ1-2, with 7 nucleotides matching TRBD1. The ends lost 6 bases at V and 2 bases at J; junction bases unmatched: 0. The CDR3 loop spans 12 amino acids. In germline, CDR1 is MNHEY, CDR2 SVGAGI. CDR3 protein: CASRQGNYGYTF. CDR3 coding DNA: TGTGCCAGCAGACAGGGGAACTATGGCTACACCTTC.

The rearrangement uses TRBV2 and TRBJ2-1, with TRBD2 matching over 10 bases. CDR3 length: 15 residues. Per the germline V gene, CDR1 is SNHLY and CDR2 is FYNNEI. The V and J ends lost 3 bases and 3 bases, in that order; junction bases with no gene match: 2. CDR3 sequence reads: CASSETSGLYNEQFF. CDR3 nucleotides: TGTGCCAGCAGTGAGACTAGCGGGCTCTACAATGAGCAGTTCTTC.

This clone was observed a handful of times. The V and J genes are TRBV7-6 and TRBJ1-2, with unresolved D. CDR3 size: 12 residues. V lost 4 bases and J 8 bases, leaving 11 bases between the germline ends. Germline V CDR1 and CDR2: SGHVS, FNYEAQ. The CDR3 loop is CASSSIVGGYTF. The CDR3 nucleotides are TGTGCCAGCAGCTCGATCGTTGGCGGCTACACCTTC.

This clone turned up a few times. The chain links TRBV5-1 to TRBJ2-7, with TRBD1 matching 8 bases. Trimming removed 4 bases from V and 3 bases from J; junction bases left unmatched: 3. CDR1 and CDR2 (germline): SGHRS, YFSETQ. The CDR3 length is 13 residues. CDR3 nucleotide sequence: TGCGCCAGCAGCACAACAGGGGGCTACGAGCAGTACTTC. Its protein product is CASSTTGGYEQYF.

The J gene is TRBJ2-2, the V gene TRBV9, with D possibly matching TRBD2 (7 bases). The CDR3 has 15 amino acids. CDR1 and CDR2 from the germline V gene are SGDLS and YYNGEE. V lost 3 bases and J lost 11, with 20 bases in between. CDR3 sequence: CASSANRGAYTELFF. The CDR3 DNA sequence: TGTGCCAGCAGCGCCAATCGGGGGGCCTATACTGAGCTGTTTTTT.

This rearrangement joins TRBV7-9 to TRBJ2-1; D gene uncertain. This CDR3 comprises 13 residues. The V gene lost 5 bases and the J gene lost 2 bases, with 7 bases spanning the gap. CDR1 and CDR2 from the germline V gene are SEHNR and FQNEAQ (reference sequence). Here the CDR3 DNA reads TGTGCCAGCAGCCAAAAAACCTACAATGAGCAGTTCTTC. Encoded protein: CASSQKTYNEQFF.

The rearrangement joins TRBV7-2 to TRBJ1-6; 7 bases agree with TRBD1. With 4 bases clipped from V and 9 bases from J, the junction kept 6 bases outside the gene matches. There are 14 residues in the CDR3. Germline CDR1 is SGHTA and CDR2 is FQGNSA. Written as DNA, the CDR3 is TGTGCCAGCAGCTCAAACAGGGGTGGTTCACCCCTCCACTTT. Amino acids: CASSSNRGGSPLHF.

The chain has TRBV7-9 and TRBJ1-4, with 7 bases aligning to TRBD1. V was pared by 2 bases and J by 8 bases, with 5 bases of the junction left unmatched. The germline V gene has CDR1 SEHNR and CDR2 FQNEAQ (reference sequence). The length of the CDR3 is 14 residues. DNA of the CDR3: TGTGCCAGCAGCTTACCAGGGGGAGGAGAAAAACTGTTTTTT. Protein sequence: CASSLPGGGEKLFF.

V usage is TRBV12-1 and J usage is TRBJ2-3; the tabulated D call, TRBD2, remains unverified against the DNA. TRBV12-1 is assigned pseudogene status. This CDR3 has 19 residues. CDR3 residues: CASSFSQRDSLAYTDTQYF. CDR3 sequence (DNA): TGTGCCAGCAGCTTTTCCCAGAGGGACTCCCTGGCCTACACAGATACGCAGTATTTT.

The V call is TRBV9, the J call TRBJ2-3; D unresolved. The ends were cut back, 2 bases at V and 0 bases at J, with 7 bases in the middle. CDR1 SGDLS and CDR2 YYNGEE come from the germline V gene. The CDR3 has 14 amino acids. The CDR3 region is CASSVSSSTDTQYF. DNA of the CDR3: TGTGCCAGCAGCGTGAGTTCGAGCACAGATACGCAGTATTTT. Based on the CDR3 plus reference TRBV9 and TRBJ2-3, the full variable domain is DSGVTQTPKHLITATGQRVTLRCSPRSGDLSVYWYQQSLDQGLQFLIQYYNGEERAKGNILERFSAQQFPDLHSELNLSSLELGDSALYFCASSVSSSTDTQYFGPGTRLTVL.

The chain uses TRBV7-2 and TRBJ2-3; no definite D call. The CDR3 loop spans 12 amino acids. The germline V gene encodes CDR1 SGHTA and CDR2 FQGNSA. Trimming took 1 base from V and 7 from J, leaving 6 bases between them. The CDR3 here is CASSLGQYTQYF. CDR3 in DNA: TGTGCCAGCAGCTTAGGACAATATACGCAGTATTTT.

This clone has just a few counts. This chain connects TRBV5-4 to TRBJ2-5; 10 bases are shared with TRBD2. Germline V CDR1 and CDR2: SGHNT, YYREEE (reference sequence). The CDR3 length is 16 residues. V lost 4 bases, J lost 3 bases, and 9 bases stayed unmatched. The DNA for the CDR3 is TGTGCCAGCAGCGGGGAGCGGGGGGGATACAAAGAGACCCAGTACTTC. It encodes CASSGERGGYKETQYF. The full variable domain, rest sourced from reference TRBV5-4 and TRBJ2-5, is ETGVTQSPTHLIKTRGQQVTLRCSSQSGHNTVSWYQQALGQGPQFIFQYYREEENGRGNFPPRFSGLQFPNYSSELNVNALELDDSALYLCASSGERGGYKETQYFGPGTRLLVL.

The CDR3, as DNA: TGTGCCATCAGTGAGTCGACTGGAGGACAGGCTTATGGCTACACCTTC. It encodes CAISESTGGQAYGYTF. The chain recombines TRBV10-3 with TRBJ1-2, with 7 bases lining up with TRBD1. V gave up 0 bases and J gave up 5 bases; unmatched junction bases: 9. The CDR3 totals 16 residues. Germline V lookup: CDR1 ENHRY, CDR2 SYGVKD.

The CDR3 bases are TGTGCCAGCAGCTTCGGGCGGGCGAACACCGGGGAGCTGTTTTTT. As protein: CASSFGRANTGELFF. V gene TRBV5-5 combines with J gene TRBJ2-2; D perhaps matches TRBD2 (5 bases). The CDR3 has 15 amino acids. Per germline, CDR1 SGHKS and CDR2 YYEKEE (reference sequence). The ends were cut back, 2 bases at V and 0 bases at J, with 8 bases in the middle.

This clone has a handful of counts. V usage is TRBV5-4 and J usage is TRBJ1-2, with D possibly being TRBD1 (5 bases). CDR1 is SGHNT and CDR2 is YYREEE in the germline V gene (reference sequence). There are 13 residues in the CDR3. V shed 5 bases and J shed 4 bases, with 12 bases lying between them. The CDR3 nucleotides read TGTGCCAGCAGTCCGGACACGACCTATGGCTACACCTTC. Residues: CASSPDTTYGYTF.

The chain's CDR3 is CASSNRGGFGYTF. CDR3 nucleotides: TGTGCCAGCAGTAACCGCGGGGGGTTTGGCTACACCTTC. The chain joins TRBV5-4 to TRBJ1-2; TRBD1 might be the D (5 bases). V lost 5 bases to trimming and J lost 7 bases, with 15 bases between them. Germline lookup yields CDR1 SGHNT and CDR2 YYREEE (reference sequence). The CDR3 sequence is 13 residues long. Full variable domain (rest looked up from reference TRBV5-4 and TRBJ1-2): ETGVTQSPTHLIKTRGQQVTLRCSSQSGHNTVSWYQQALGQGPQFIFQYYREEENGRGNFPPRFSGLQFPNYSSELNVNALELDDSALYLCASSNRGGFGYTFGSGTRLTVV.

With regard to this clone: The same CDR3 arises from other DNA sequences in this sample as well. This chain links TRBV9 with TRBJ2-7; TRBD2 is a possible D gene (6 bases). CDR1 SGDLS and CDR2 YYNGEE come from the germline V gene. The CDR3 contains 18 residues. With 4 bases removed from V and 5 bases from J, the gap between germline ends came to 28 bases. CDR3 in amino acids: CASSPGNGGAGRSHEQYF. CDR3 DNA sequence: TGTGCCAGCAGCCCCGGTAACGGAGGGGCCGGGAGAAGCCACGAGCAGTACTTC.

The chain joins TRBV5-1 to TRBJ2-3; D is uncertain. Germline values: CDR1 SGHRS, CDR2 YFSETQ. Trimming pared 4 bases from V and 5 bases from J, leaving 5 bases between. This CDR3 contains 11 residues. CDR3: CASSLGDTQYF. The CDR3 region has the DNA TGCGCCAGCAGCCTCGGAGATACGCAGTATTTT.

V usage is TRBV5-4 and J usage is TRBJ2-3; TRBD1 matches 7 bases. Germline V gene data show CDR1 as SGHNT and CDR2 as YYREEE (reference sequence). CDR3 size: 15 residues. V shed 4 bases, J shed 6 bases, and the junction held 11 bases outside the gene matches. CDR3 sequence (DNA): TGTGCCAGCAGCCCAGGACAGGTTCGGAGGGATACGCAGTATTTT. Translating it yields CASSPGQVRRDTQYF.

The CDR3 loop is CASSTGQLAYEQYF. CDR3 bases: TGTGCCAGTAGTACGGGACAGCTCGCCTACGAGCAGTACTTC. The chain has TRBV19 and TRBJ2-7; 7 bases are shared with TRBD1. The CDR3 is 14 residues long. V dropped 4 bases and J dropped 2; count of bases not matched to a gene: 5. CDR1 is LNHDA and CDR2 is SQIVND in the germline V gene (reference sequence).

A few counts support this clone. The V gene is TRBV19, the J gene TRBJ2-3; 11 bases agree with TRBD2. Germline CDR1 is LNHDA and CDR2 is SQIVND (reference sequence). This CDR3 contains 16 residues. V dropped 3 bases and J dropped 2; count of bases not matched to a gene: 4. The CDR3 sequence: CASSIRSGGVTDTQYF. The CDR3, as DNA: TGTGCCAGTAGTATTCGTAGCGGGGGGGTCACAGATACGCAGTATTTT.

This clone showed up just a few times. The chain links TRBV25-1 to TRBJ1-1; TRBD1 might be the D (5 bases). The CDR3 is 14 residues long. The germline CDR1 and CDR2 sequences are MGHDK and SYGVNS. V shed 2 bases and J shed 7 bases, with 14 bases lying between them. The CDR3 spells CASSENGGGYEAFF. The CDR3, as DNA: TGTGCCAGCAGTGAAAATGGGGGGGGGTATGAAGCTTTCTTT.

The V and J genes are TRBV2 and TRBJ1-4, with D unclear. The V and J ends lost 4 bases and 5 bases respectively, with 11 bases between them. Germline CDR1 reads SNHLY; CDR2 reads FYNNEI. CDR3 size: 14 residues. CDR3 protein: CASSGPRLNEKLFF. The DNA of the CDR3 is TGTGCCAGCAGTGGCCCCAGGCTAAATGAAAAACTGTTTTTT.

This chain joins TRBV5-1 and TRBJ2-7, with TRBD1 matching 10 bases. V lost 4 bases to trimming and J lost 8 bases; unmatched junction nucleotides: 9. Per germline, CDR1 SGHRS and CDR2 YFSETQ. The CDR3 loop spans 14 amino acids. CDR3 sequence reads: CASSPNMDRGKQYF. The CDR3 nucleotides are TGCGCCAGCAGCCCCAACATGGACAGGGGGAAGCAGTACTTC.

The chain couples TRBV11-2 to TRBJ2-7; TRBD1 agrees at 12 bases. There are 15 residues in the CDR3. The V gene's germline CDR1 is SGHAT and CDR2 FQNNGV. After removal of 3 bases from V and 3 bases from J, the junction contained 3 bases not matched to a gene. The CDR3 nucleotides are TGTGCCAGCAGCTTCGGGACAGGGGGCTTCTACGAGCAGTACTTC. It encodes CASSFGTGGFYEQYF.

The V gene is TRBV10-3, the J gene TRBJ2-7, with 7 bases aligning to TRBD1. The germline V gene encodes CDR1 ENHRY and CDR2 SYGVKD. The J segment lost 0 bases and the V segment lost 0 bases, leaving 2 bases of the junction unmatched. The CDR3 contains 15 residues. The CDR3 nucleotides are TGTGCCATCAGTGAGTCGTGGGACAGCTCCTACGAGCAGTACTTC. Protein: CAISESWDSSYEQYF.

V usage is TRBV6-5 and J usage is TRBJ1-6, with 7 bases fitting TRBD1. The V and J ends lost 5 bases and 7 bases, in that order; junction bases with no gene match: 5. Germline CDR1 is MNHEY and CDR2 is SVGAGI. This CDR3 is built from 14 residues. This chain's CDR3 is CASSRDRVNSPLHF. The CDR3 DNA follows: TGTGCCAGCAGTCGCGACAGGGTCAATTCACCCCTCCACTTT.

The chain employs TRBV18 and TRBJ1-1; possible D gene TRBD1, 5 bases. Germline CDR1 KGHSH, CDR2 LQKENI. V lost 6 bases to trimming and J lost 2 bases, with 13 bases between them. This CDR3 comprises 14 residues. In nucleotides, the CDR3 is TGTGCCAGCTCCCTCGGGAGGGGTAACACTGAAGCTTTCTTT. Translating it yields CASSLGRGNTEAFF. Supplemented by reference TRBV18 and TRBJ1-1, the full variable domain reads NAGVMQNPRHLVRRRGQEARLRCSPMKGHSHVYWYRQLPEEGLKFMVYLQKENIIDESGMPKERFSAEFPKEGPSILRIQQVVRGDSAAYFCASSLGRGNTEAFFGQGTRLTVV.